These 5 T cell receptor beta chains were sequenced from one sample in a study of blood T cell repertoires in COVID-19. Using immunoSEQ multiplex PCR, the repertoire was profiled, and TCRdb retains in-frame clones only, with some absent. The sample includes some 200,000 clones, 82% of them seen just once. The specimen was peripheral blood. Source of these receptors: a woman between 40 and 50 years old with acute or convalescent COVID-19.

The chain carries TRBV9 and TRBJ1-4; 8 positions agree with TRBD1. The CDR3 totals 15 residues. In germline, CDR1 is SGDLS, CDR2 YYNGEE. J lost 5 bases, V lost 3 bases, and 6 bases had no gene match. CDR3 in amino acids: CASSDDRGSNEKLFF. The CDR3 DNA is TGTGCCAGCAGCGATGACAGGGGTTCAAATGAAAAACTGTTTTTT.

Only a few counts were recorded for this clone. The chain employs TRBV7-3 and TRBJ2-1, with D possibly matching TRBD1 (5 bases). V lost 2 bases, J lost 5 bases, and 7 bases lay in between. Germline lookup yields CDR1 SGHTA and CDR2 FQGTGA. The CDR3 runs to 13 residues. As DNA, the CDR3 is TGTGCCAGCAGCTTATCAGGGAACAATGAGCAGTTCTTC. Amino acid sequence: CASSLSGNNEQFF. The full variable domain, completed using reference TRBV7-3 and TRBJ2-1, is GAGVSQTPSNKVTEKGKYVELRCDPISGHTALYWYRQSLGQGPEFLIYFQGTGAADDSGLPNDRFFAVRPEGSVSTLKIQRTERGDSAVYLCASSLSGNNEQFFGPGTRLTVL.

This clone was counted between two and nine times. The chain is built from TRBV5-1 and TRBJ2-1; 7 nucleotides align to TRBD1. Germline V gene data show CDR1 as SGHRS and CDR2 as YFSETQ. Losses at the gene ends were 2 bases for V and 0 bases for J; bases not matched to a gene: 5. This CDR3 has 16 residues. The CDR3 loop reads CASSFMGQSSYNEQFF. DNA for the CDR3: TGCGCCAGCAGCTTCATGGGACAGTCCTCCTACAATGAGCAGTTCTTC. The variable domain in full, with the rest retrieved from reference TRBV5-1 and TRBJ2-1, is KAGVTQTPRYLIKTRGQQVTLSCSPISGHRSVSWYQQTPGQGLQFLFEYFSETQRNKGNFPGRFSGRQFSNSRSEMNVSTLELGDSALYLCASSFMGQSSYNEQFFGPGTRLTVL.

The V gene is TRBV7-2, the J gene TRBJ2-2, with a possible D match to TRBD2 (6 bases). The length of the CDR3 is 15 residues. Trimming left V 6 bases short and J 2 bases short, with 13 bases between. Germline V CDR1 and CDR2: SGHTA, FQGNSA. DNA for the CDR3: TGTGCCAGCAGAAATAGCGGCAGCAACACCGGGGAGCTGTTTTTT. Residues: CASRNSGSNTGELFF.

The chain recombines TRBV7-6 with TRBJ2-2; TRBD1 matches at 8 bases. Trimming at V came to 6 bases and at J to 5 bases, leaving 8 bases not matched to a gene. Germline-derived CDR1 and CDR2 are SGHVS and FNYEAQ. This CDR3 is built from 15 residues. The CDR3 sequence: CASRAGTGRTGELFF. For the CDR3, the DNA is TGTGCCAGCAGGGCCGGGACAGGTCGGACCGGGGAGCTGTTTTTT.